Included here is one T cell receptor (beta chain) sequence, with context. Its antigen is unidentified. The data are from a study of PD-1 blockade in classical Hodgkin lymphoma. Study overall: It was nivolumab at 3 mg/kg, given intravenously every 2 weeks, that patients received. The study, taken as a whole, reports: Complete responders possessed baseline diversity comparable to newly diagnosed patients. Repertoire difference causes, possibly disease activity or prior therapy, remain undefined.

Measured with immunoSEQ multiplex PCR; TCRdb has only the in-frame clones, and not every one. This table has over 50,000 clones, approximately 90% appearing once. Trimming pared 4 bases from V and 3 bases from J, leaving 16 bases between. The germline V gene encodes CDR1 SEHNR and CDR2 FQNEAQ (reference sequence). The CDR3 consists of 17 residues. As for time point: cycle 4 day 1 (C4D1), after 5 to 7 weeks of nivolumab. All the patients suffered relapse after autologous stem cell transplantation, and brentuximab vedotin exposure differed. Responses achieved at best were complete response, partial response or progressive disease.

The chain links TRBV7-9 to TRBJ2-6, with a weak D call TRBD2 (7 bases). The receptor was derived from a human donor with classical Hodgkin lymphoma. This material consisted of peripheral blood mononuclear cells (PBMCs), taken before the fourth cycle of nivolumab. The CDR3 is CASSSQRGGFGANVLTF. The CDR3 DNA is TGTGCCAGCAGCTCCCAGAGGGGGGGCTTTGGGGCCAACGTCCTGACTTTC.